The 13 T cell receptor beta chains below all came from one sample that was sequenced in a study of T cells in Graves' hyperthyroidism and ophthalmopathy. Using RNA transcripts as the source, TCR beta CDR3 regions were amplified. First-round RT-PCR targeting the TCR CDR3 was performed with the HTBI primer set. TCRdb ran MiXCR on the multiplex PCR reads and lists one entry per CDR3 protein. The sample records roughly 650,000 distinct CDR3 sequences, 16% being singletons. Source material: blood. The receptors stem from a woman between 40 and 55 years old with Graves' ophthalmopathy.

The chain is built from TRBV11-2 and TRBJ2-3, with D perhaps assigned TRBD1 or TRBD2 (5 bases each). Germline lookup yields CDR1 SGHAT and CDR2 FQNNGV. The CDR3 totals 17 residues. The ends were cut back, 4 bases at V and 4 bases at J, with 21 bases in the middle. The CDR3 nucleotides read TGTGCCAGCAGCTCCTACGGAGCGGCCCTAGGGGCAGATACGCAGTATTTT. Translated, it gives CASSSYGAALGADTQYF.

To note about this clonotype: A junction end diverges from the germline sequence, so it may reflect a read error. V and J are TRBV5-1 and TRBJ2-2, with TRBD2 as a possible D gene (5 bases). The CDR3 is 17 residues long. Germline lookup yields CDR1 SGHRS and CDR2 YFSETQ. CDR3 residues: CASSRLPPPLNTGEPFF. In DNA, the CDR3 is TGCGCCAGCAGTCGCCTACCCCCCCCCTTGAACACCGGGGAGCCGTTTTTT.

This clonotype was counted many times. The chain combines TRBV12-3 or TRBV12-4 with TRBJ1-2; 9 bases map to TRBD1. The V gene end was trimmed by 0 bases and the J gene end by 7 bases; junction bases not matched to a gene: 3. The CDR3 is 14 amino acids. CDR3 bases: TGTGCCAGCAGTTTAGCCGGGACAGGGATTGGCTACACCTTC. This translates into CASSLAGTGIGYTF.

This clonotype was counted only a few times. V is TRBV7-2 and J is TRBJ1-2; perhaps TRBD1 as D (5 bases). V was clipped by 4 bases and J by 4 bases, with 13 bases between them. The CDR3 spans 14 residues. Germline-derived CDR1 and CDR2 are SGHTA and FQGNSA. CDR3 loop: CASSSYLTAYGYTF. The CDR3 DNA is TGTGCCAGCAGCTCTTACCTGACAGCCTATGGCTACACCTTC.

Notes on this clonotype: A much larger clone differs by one base, so this may be a read error. This chain connects TRBV30 to TRBJ1-1; 11 bases align to TRBD1. V trimming: 7 bases; J trimming: 5 bases; junction bases outside the gene matches: 9. This CDR3 is 14 amino acids long. CDR1 and CDR2 from the germline V gene are GTSNPN and SVGIG (reference sequence). For the CDR3, the DNA is TGTGCCTCCGGAGGACAGGGGGCTAGAACTGAAGCTTTCTTT. Its translation: CASGGQGARTEAFF.

This clonotype was picked up a small number of times. The gene calls are TRBV5-1 and TRBJ1-2; D is possibly TRBD1 (6 bases). CDR3 length: 14 amino acids. CDR1 is SGHRS, CDR2 YFSETQ, per germline. V was clipped by 6 bases and J by 4 bases, with 16 bases between them. Here the CDR3 reads CASTPDRRSYGYTF. The CDR3 nucleotides are TGCGCCAGCACCCCGGACAGAAGATCCTATGGCTACACCTTC.

This clonotype has ten or more counts. The chain couples TRBV7-2 to TRBJ2-7; 8 nucleotides agree with TRBD2. Germline V gives CDR1 SGHTA, CDR2 FQGNSA. CDR3 length equals 16 residues. Unmatched junction bases numbered 10, after V lost 1 base and J lost 5 bases. The CDR3 sequence is CASSLGPGGPENEQYF. As DNA, the CDR3 is TGTGCCAGCAGCTTAGGACCGGGAGGGCCAGAAAACGAGCAGTACTTC.

This clonotype was counted at least ten times. V usage is TRBV11-2 and J usage is TRBJ2-3; 9 bases fit TRBD1. CDR3 length: 14 residues. Germline CDR1 is SGHAT and CDR2 is FQNNGV. Unmatched junction bases numbered 10, after V lost 8 bases and J lost 7 bases. DNA of the CDR3: TGTGCCAGCGCGACAGGGGGGCCAGGAAATACGCAGTATTTT. This translates into CASATGGPGNTQYF. Complete variable domain (other parts from reference TRBV11-2 and TRBJ2-3): EAGVAQSPRYKIIEKRQSVAFWCNPISGHATLYWYQQILGQGPKLLIQFQNNGVVDDSQLPKDRFSAERLKGVDSTLKIQPAKLEDSAVYLCASATGGPGNTQYFGPGTRLTVL.

This clonotype was recorded a few times. This chain uses TRBV30 with TRBJ1-2; tentatively, D is TRBD1 (6 bases). This CDR3 contains 12 residues. Deletions cut 4 bases from V and 8 bases from J, with 14 bases between. Germline lookup yields CDR1 GTSNPN and CDR2 SVGIG (reference sequence). The CDR3: CAWNRDSGGYTF. The CDR3 nucleotides are TGTGCCTGGAACAGGGATTCGGGGGGCTACACCTTC.

This clonotype has only a few counts. V gene TRBV6-1 combines with J gene TRBJ1-3; possible D gene TRBD1, 5 bases. The V end lost 7 bases, the J end lost 4 bases, and 11 bases lay between the germline ends. CDR3 size: 13 residues. The germline V gene encodes CDR1 MNHNS and CDR2 SASEGT. Here the CDR3 DNA reads TGTGCCAGCACCAAGACAGCGGGAAACACCATATATTTT. Residues: CASTKTAGNTIYF.

This clonotype was seen at least ten times. V gene TRBV20-1 combines with J gene TRBJ2-7, with TRBD1 as a possible D gene (6 bases). This CDR3 is 14 amino acids long. Germline CDR1 is DFQATT and CDR2 is SNEGSKA (reference sequence). Trimming cost V 4 bases and J 2 bases, with 15 bases left between them. The CDR3 loop reads CSATDRDTTYEQYF. DNA for the CDR3: TGCAGTGCTACCGACCGGGACACTACCTACGAGCAGTACTTC.

Details on this clonotype: A read error is possible here, since a much larger clone lies one base away. The chain's CDR3 is CASRQDPIYEQFF. In DNA form, the CDR3 reads TGCGCCAGCAGGCAAGATCCAATCTACGAGCAGTTCTTC. The V gene is TRBV5-1, the J gene TRBJ2-1; no firm D call. V was trimmed by 5 bases and J by 10 bases, leaving 16 bases between them. The CDR3 spans 13 residues. The germline gives CDR1 SGHRS, CDR2 YFSETQ. Full variable domain (remainder filled in from reference TRBV5-1 and TRBJ2-1): KAGVTQTPRYLIKTRGQQVTLSCSPISGHRSVSWYQQTPGQGLQFLFEYFSETQRNKGNFPGRFSGRQFSNSRSEMNVSTLELGDSALYLCASRQDPIYEQFFGPGTRLTVL.

This chain joins TRBV9 and TRBJ2-1, with 10 bases lining up with TRBD2. Germline values: CDR1 SGDLS, CDR2 YYNGEE. The length of the CDR3 is 15 residues. V lost 1 base to trimming and J lost 9 bases; unmatched junction nucleotides: 7. The CDR3 loop is CASSVWLAGAGEQFF. CDR3 nucleotides: TGTGCCAGCAGCGTATGGCTAGCGGGAGCCGGTGAGCAGTTCTTC.